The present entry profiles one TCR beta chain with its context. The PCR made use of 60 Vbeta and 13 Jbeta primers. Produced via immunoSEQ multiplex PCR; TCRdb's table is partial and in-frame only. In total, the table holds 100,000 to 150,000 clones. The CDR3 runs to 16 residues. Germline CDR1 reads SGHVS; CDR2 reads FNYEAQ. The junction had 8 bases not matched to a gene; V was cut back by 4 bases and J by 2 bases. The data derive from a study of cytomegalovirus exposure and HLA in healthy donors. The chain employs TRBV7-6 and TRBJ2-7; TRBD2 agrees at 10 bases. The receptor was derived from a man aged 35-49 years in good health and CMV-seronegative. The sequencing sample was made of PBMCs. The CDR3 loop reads CASSSGGLAGAYEQYF. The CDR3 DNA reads TGTGCCAGCAGCTCGGGAGGGCTAGCGGGAGCCTACGAGCAGTACTTC.